The source of this T cell receptor (beta chain) is a study of neurological immune-mediated disorders. The T cells used for sorted libraries numbered roughly 970,000, either CD4+ or CD8+. Study findings and constraints: Across subjects, no CDR3 amino acid sequence appeared in expanded clones of more than one subject, a finding that suggested private repertoires in all groups.

This clonotype was recorded many times. Its specificity is not known. 5'RACE with 10-nucleotide random UMIs generated the cDNA. One entry per CDR3 protein results from TCRdb running MiXCR on the 5' RACE reads. The sample contains 30,000 to 35,000 distinct CDR3 sequences, under 25% of which appear only once. This TCR came from a man aged 50 to 59 with HTLV-1-associated myelopathy (HAM/TSP). The sample comprised CD4+ T cells from blood.

CDR3 protein: CASMSAETQYF. In DNA form, the CDR3 reads TGTGCCAGCATGAGCGCCGAGACCCAGTACTTC. The chain couples TRBV7-8 to TRBJ2-5; D unresolved. V lost 7 bases and J 5 bases, leaving 8 bases between the germline ends. Germline-derived CDR1 and CDR2 are SGHVS and FQNEAQ. The CDR3 consists of 11 residues.